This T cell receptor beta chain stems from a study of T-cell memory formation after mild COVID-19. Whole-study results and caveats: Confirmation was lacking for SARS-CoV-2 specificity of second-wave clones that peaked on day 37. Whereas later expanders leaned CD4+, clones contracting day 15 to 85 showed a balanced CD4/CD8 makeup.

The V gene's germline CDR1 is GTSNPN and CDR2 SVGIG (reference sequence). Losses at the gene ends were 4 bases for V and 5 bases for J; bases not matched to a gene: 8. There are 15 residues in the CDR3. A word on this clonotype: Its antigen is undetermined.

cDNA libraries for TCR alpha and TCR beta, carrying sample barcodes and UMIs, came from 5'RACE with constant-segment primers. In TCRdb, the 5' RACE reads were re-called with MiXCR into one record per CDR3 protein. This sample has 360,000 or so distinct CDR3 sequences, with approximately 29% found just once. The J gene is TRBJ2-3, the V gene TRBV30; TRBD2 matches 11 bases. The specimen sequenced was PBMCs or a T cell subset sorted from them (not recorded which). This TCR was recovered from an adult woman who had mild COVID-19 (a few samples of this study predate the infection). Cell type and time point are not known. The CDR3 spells CAWMVPLAGGDTQYF. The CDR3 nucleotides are TGTGCCTGGATGGTCCCCCTAGCGGGAGGAGATACGCAGTATTTT.